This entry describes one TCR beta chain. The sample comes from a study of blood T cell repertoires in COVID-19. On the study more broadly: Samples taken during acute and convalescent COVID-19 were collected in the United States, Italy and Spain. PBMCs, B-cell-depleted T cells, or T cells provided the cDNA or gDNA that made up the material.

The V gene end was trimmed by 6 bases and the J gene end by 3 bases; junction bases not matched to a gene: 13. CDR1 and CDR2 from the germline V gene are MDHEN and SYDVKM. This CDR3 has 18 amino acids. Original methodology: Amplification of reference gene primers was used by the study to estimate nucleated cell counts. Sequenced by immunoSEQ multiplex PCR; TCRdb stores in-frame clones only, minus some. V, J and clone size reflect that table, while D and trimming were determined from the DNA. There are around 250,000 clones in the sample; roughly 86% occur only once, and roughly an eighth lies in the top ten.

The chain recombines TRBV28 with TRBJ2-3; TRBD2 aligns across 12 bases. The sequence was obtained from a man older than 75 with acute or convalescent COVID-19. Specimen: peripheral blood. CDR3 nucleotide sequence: TGTGCCAGCAGCTCCCCACCCCCGGGACTAGCGGGTACAGATACGCAGTATTTT. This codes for CASSSPPPGLAGTDTQYF.